The 30 T cell receptor beta chains in this list originate from one sample, sequenced in a study of CXCR3-negative and CXCR3-positive naive CD8 T cells. All TRB cDNA libraries came from 5' RACE performed with UMI labels. Following a re-call of the 5' RACE reads, TCRdb has one entry per CDR3 protein and lacks DNA. The sample is made up of 80,000 to 95,000 distinct CDR3 sequences, and the top ten hold roughly 1.5% of it. The sequenced sample was naive CXCR3- CD8+ T cells from blood. Subset specified: CD45RO-CCR7+CD27+CD95- naive CD8+ T cells lacking CXCR3 (TNR3-). The receptors stem from a human donor in good health. Some clones in this sample may be carry-over from other donors' samples.

CDR3 loop: CASSDIQDTRPANEKLFF. The chain joins TRBV6-1 to TRBJ1-4; checking the TCRdb D call of TRBD1 is not possible without DNA. Germline assignment: CDR1 MNHNS and CDR2 SASEGT. The CDR3 is 18 amino acids.

The CDR3: CGVRLAGEETQYF. V usage is TRBV29-1 and J usage is TRBJ2-5; no DNA is available, so the TRBD2 call from TCRdb remains unchecked. Germline assignment: CDR1 SQVTM and CDR2 ANQGSEA. The CDR3 totals 13 residues.

J is TRBJ1-4 and V is TRBV19. The length of the CDR3 is 13 residues. Germline assignment: CDR1 LNHDA and CDR2 SQIVND (reference sequence). The CDR3 region is CASTIRKNEKLFF.

The chain uses TRBV12-3 or TRBV12-4 and TRBJ2-2. The length of the CDR3 is 15 residues. CDR3: CASSLLGVNTGELFF.

The rearrangement uses TRBV4-1 and TRBJ2-1; TCRdb designates TRBD1, a call that cannot be tested without DNA. The CDR3 consists of 14 residues. Germline loops: CDR1 MGHRA, CDR2 YSYEKL. CDR3 in amino acids: CASSQRDRDNEQFF.

V usage is TRBV12-3 or TRBV12-4 and J usage is TRBJ2-2; without DNA, the TCRdb call of TRBD1 cannot be checked. The CDR3 has 15 amino acids. CDR3 residues: CASSFKGRGTGELFF.

The CDR3 reads CSVGGGGARLPNTEAFF. The chain combines TRBV29-1 with TRBJ1-1. The CDR3 is 17 residues long. CDR1 is SQVTM and CDR2 is ANQGSEA in the germline V gene.

The chain is built from TRBV5-1 and TRBJ1-1. This CDR3 is 17 amino acids long. Germline V gene data show CDR1 as SGHRS and CDR2 as YFSETQ. The CDR3 sequence is CASSLLGIAGLNTEAFF.

The chain uses TRBV7-3 and TRBJ2-1; TCRdb's D call of TRBD1 is untestable without DNA. The CDR3 consists of 14 residues. Germline V gene sequence: CDR1 SGHTA, CDR2 FQGTGA. CDR3 sequence: CASRGQTNNNEQFF.

This chain connects TRBV6-5 to TRBJ2-1; TCRdb reports TRBD1, a call that lacks DNA to check it against. CDR1 is MNHEY, CDR2 SVGAGI, per germline. The CDR3 length is 15 residues. This chain's CDR3 is CASSPGTGAYNEQFF.

V usage is TRBV7-3 and J usage is TRBJ2-3; TCRdb returns TRBD1, unconfirmable since there is no DNA. The CDR3 runs to 15 residues. Per the germline V gene, CDR1 is SGHTA and CDR2 is FQGTGA. The CDR3 spells CASSLSGLGPDTQYF. The entire variable domain, with the rest obtained from reference TRBV7-3 and TRBJ2-3, is as follows: GAGVSQTPSNKVTEKGKYVELRCDPISGHTALYWYRQSLGQGPEFLIYFQGTGAADDSGLPNDRFFAVRPEGSVSTLKIQRTERGDSAVYLCASSLSGLGPDTQYFGPGTRLTVL.

V gene TRBV5-1 combines with J gene TRBJ2-2; TCRdb outputs TRBD2, but without DNA this stays unchecked. The germline CDR1 and CDR2 sequences are SGHRS and YFSETQ. The CDR3 is 18 residues long. The CDR3 sequence: CASSPRGLAGGGTGELFF.

The V call is TRBV7-6, the J call TRBJ2-3; with no DNA, the TCRdb D assignment of TRBD2 cannot be verified. This CDR3 is 18 amino acids long. CDR1 SGHVS and CDR2 FNYEAQ come from the germline V gene. The CDR3 sequence is CASSLPPWGGGATDTQYF.

V and J are TRBV3-1 and TRBJ2-3; the D call from TCRdb, TRBD2, cannot be confirmed without DNA. Per the germline V gene, CDR1 is LGHDT and CDR2 is YNNKEL (reference sequence). This CDR3 contains 16 residues. CDR3 sequence reads: CASSQTSGGASDTQYF.

This chain links TRBV29-1 with TRBJ2-1; TCRdb reports TRBD1, a call that lacks DNA to check it against. CDR3 length: 14 amino acids. Germline lookup yields CDR1 SQVTM and CDR2 ANQGSEA. The CDR3 sequence: CSYRILRSYNEQFF.

The chain combines TRBV4-3 with TRBJ2-2; TCRdb names TRBD2, which stays unverified in the absence of DNA. The CDR3 totals 15 residues. In germline, CDR1 is LGHNA, CDR2 YSLEER. The CDR3 spells CASSQDGVVPGELFF.

This rearrangement joins TRBV12-3 or TRBV12-4 to TRBJ2-4; the D call from TCRdb, TRBD2, cannot be confirmed without DNA. The CDR3 spans 16 residues. The chain's CDR3 is CASSFGPELAKNIQYF.

This rearrangement joins TRBV4-1 to TRBJ1-2; with no DNA, the TCRdb D assignment of TRBD1 cannot be verified. Germline V gene data show CDR1 as MGHRA and CDR2 as YSYEKL. The CDR3 totals 17 residues. The CDR3 loop is CASSLYGGTGSFHGYTF.

V is TRBV11-3 and J is TRBJ2-3; TCRdb's D call of TRBD2 is untestable without DNA. From germline, CDR1 is SGHNT and CDR2 YENEEA. There are 13 residues in the CDR3. The CDR3 here is CASSLGRGNTQYF.

The chain joins TRBV14 to TRBJ2-7. Germline lookup yields CDR1 SGHDN and CDR2 FVKESK. The CDR3 has 13 residues. The CDR3 here is CASSQGLAYEQYF.

The genes are TRBV7-8 and TRBJ2-2; without DNA, the TCRdb call of TRBD1 cannot be checked. The germline gives CDR1 SGHVS, CDR2 FQNEAQ. CDR3 length: 16 residues. CDR3 protein: CASSPLVRLASGELFF.

The genes are TRBV7-8 and TRBJ2-1; TCRdb lists TRBD2, though no DNA is available to test this call. The CDR3 spans 16 residues. The germline gives CDR1 SGHVS, CDR2 FQNEAQ. The CDR3 loop is CASSLGGGGSYNEQFF.

The chain is built from TRBV21-1 and TRBJ1-3. TRBV21-1 is recorded as a pseudogene. This CDR3 has 16 residues. This chain's CDR3 is CASSKAVTGSGNTIYF.

V is TRBV15 and J is TRBJ2-1; the TCRdb call, TRBD2, lacks DNA for checking. CDR3 size: 16 residues. The germline V gene encodes CDR1 LNHNV and CDR2 YYDKDF (reference sequence). The CDR3 sequence is CATSRGIGLAGGEQFF.

The J gene is TRBJ2-7, the V gene TRBV21-1. TRBV21-1 is an annotated pseudogene. The CDR3 contains 14 residues. The CDR3 loop is CASSSQNPSDEQYF.

The V call is TRBV5-1, the J call TRBJ2-1. The CDR3 length is 14 residues. The germline gives CDR1 SGHRS, CDR2 YFSETQ. CDR3 region: CASSLASPYNEQFF. Full variable domain (missing parts from reference TRBV5-1 and TRBJ2-1): KAGVTQTPRYLIKTRGQQVTLSCSPISGHRSVSWYQQTPGQGLQFLFEYFSETQRNKGNFPGRFSGRQFSNSRSEMNVSTLELGDSALYLCASSLASPYNEQFFGPGTRLTVL.

This chain joins TRBV19 and TRBJ2-7; the D call from TCRdb, TRBD1, cannot be confirmed without DNA. The CDR3 loop spans 15 amino acids. Germline V gene data show CDR1 as LNHDA and CDR2 as SQIVND (reference sequence). The CDR3 sequence: CASSIFRGPHYEQYF.

The chain uses TRBV7-2 and TRBJ2-3; the D call of TRBD2 rests on TCRdb alone, since no DNA is present to check it. CDR3 length: 16 residues. Germline CDR1 SGHTA, CDR2 FQGNSA. The CDR3 sequence is CASSLRLAVLTDTQYF.

The rearrangement joins TRBV25-1 to TRBJ1-3. Looked up from germline, CDR1 is MGHDK and CDR2 is SYGVNS. The CDR3 is 15 amino acids. CDR3 sequence: CASSADGSSGNTIYF.

The chain recombines TRBV4-3 with TRBJ1-2; the D call from TCRdb, TRBD1, cannot be confirmed without DNA. The CDR3 spans 14 residues. The V gene's germline CDR1 is LGHNA and CDR2 YSLEER. This CDR3 reads CASSQVGRGQGYTF.